This T cell receptor (beta chain) was captured by sequencing in a study of T-cell memory formation after mild COVID-19. Points from the study as a whole: Chiefly within CM and EM were the contracting CD4+ clones; CD8+ ones were within EMRA. Clonal second-wave expansions that peaked on day 37 had unconfirmed SARS-CoV-2 specificity. Detection of some responders pre-infection suggested pre-existing cross-reactive memory T cells participated.

Germline loops: CDR1 MNHEY, CDR2 SVGAGI. This CDR3 has 13 amino acids. Trimming removed 4 bases at V and 4 bases at J, with 10 bases between. To note about this clonotype: Its target is not known.

Researchers used 5'RACE with constant-segment primers to make TCR alpha and TCR beta cDNA libraries that carry sample barcodes and UMIs. TCRdb reprocessed the 5' RACE reads with MiXCR, giving one entry per CDR3 protein. The profile covers fewer than 95,000 distinct CDR3 sequences, with about 13% appearing a single time and 25% to 35% taken by the ten largest. The receptor comes from an adult woman who had mild COVID-19 (a few samples of this study predate the infection). Cell type and time point are not known. The sequenced sample consisted of PBMCs or a T cell subset sorted from them (not recorded which). The chain joins TRBV6-5 to TRBJ1-1; a possible D gene is TRBD1 (6 bases). CDR3 in amino acids: CASSSGQFTEAFF. The DNA for the CDR3 is TGTGCCAGCAGTTCCGGACAGTTCACTGAAGCTTTCTTT.